The clone carrying this T cell receptor (beta chain) was seen ten or more times. The sample comes from a study of CD8+CD57+ T cells in acquired aplastic anemia. All patients picked for sequencing had shown, by flow cytometry, an expansion of CD8+CD57+ cells. Profiles of TCR beta VDJ and CDR3 were generated from a genomic DNA template. TCRdb processed the reads anew with MiXCR; each CDR3 protein has one entry. There are under 500,000 distinct CDR3 sequences in the sample; more than 25% occur only once, and less than 0.85% lies in the top ten. This sequence was found in a human donor with aplastic anemia. Sequencing was carried out using sorted CD4+, CD8+, or CD8+CD57+ T cells (not recorded which) from PBMCs.

The CDR3 bases are TGTGCCACCAGTGATTTCGGGACTAGCGGGAACACAGATACGCAGTATTTT. Translated, it gives CATSDFGTSGNTDTQYF. The chain links TRBV24-1 to TRBJ2-3; TRBD2 agrees at 13 bases. The V gene's germline CDR1 is KGHDR and CDR2 SFDVKD. The J segment lost 2 bases and the V segment lost 1 base, leaving 2 bases of the junction unmatched. The length of the CDR3 is 17 residues.